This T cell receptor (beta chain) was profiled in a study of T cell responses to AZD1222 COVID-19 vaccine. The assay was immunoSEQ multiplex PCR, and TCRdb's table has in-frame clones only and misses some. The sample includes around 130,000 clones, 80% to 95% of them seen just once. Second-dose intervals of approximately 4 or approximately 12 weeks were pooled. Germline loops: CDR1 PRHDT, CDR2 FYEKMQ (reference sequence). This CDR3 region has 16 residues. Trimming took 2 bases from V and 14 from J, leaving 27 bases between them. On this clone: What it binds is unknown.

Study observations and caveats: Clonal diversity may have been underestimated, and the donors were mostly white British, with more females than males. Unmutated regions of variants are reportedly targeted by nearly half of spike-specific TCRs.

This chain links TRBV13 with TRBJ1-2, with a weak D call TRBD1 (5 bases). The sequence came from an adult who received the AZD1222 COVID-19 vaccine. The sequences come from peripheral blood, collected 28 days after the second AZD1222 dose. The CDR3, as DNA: TGTGCCAGCAGCTTACGGAAAGGAACTTCCGAACCTTGGGGGACCTTC. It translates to CASSLRKGTSEPWGTF.